This T cell receptor (beta chain) emerged from a study of cytomegalovirus exposure and HLA in healthy donors. Both 60 Vbeta primers and 13 Jbeta primers went into the PCR. Libraries were prepared by immunoSEQ multiplex PCR; TCRdb keeps only in-frame clonotypes and omits some of them. The sample comprises 150,000 to 200,000 clones, roughly 80% of which are singletons, and about 1.7% rests with the top ten. The donors were healthy bone marrow donors. This receptor was obtained from a woman aged 18-29 years in good health and CMV-seronegative. The specimen was PBMCs.

The chain's CDR3 is CASSWTGGINQPQHF. The CDR3 nucleotides are TGTGCCAGCAGCTGGACAGGGGGAATCAATCAGCCCCAGCATTTT. The chain is built from TRBV27 and TRBJ1-5; TRBD1 agrees at 10 bases. Germline trimming cut 6 bases from V and 3 bases from J; bases unmatched to any gene: 5. This CDR3 has 15 amino acids. Per the germline V gene, CDR1 is MNHEY and CDR2 is SMNVEV (reference sequence).